The sequence of this TCR beta chain was determined in a study of T cell responses to AZD1222 COVID-19 vaccine. Study-wide results and limits: Spike was spanned by vaccine-associated CD4 TCRs, with dominance at 160-218 and 743-854. Donors were mostly white British, more females; clonal diversity possibly underestimated. Spike-specific TCR breadth and depth went up after people got two AZD1222 doses.

This clone was seen a few times. Its antigen remains unidentified. Measured with immunoSEQ multiplex PCR; TCRdb has only the in-frame clones, and not every one. The table includes 90,000 to 120,000 clones, around 92% detected once. From germline, CDR1 is MGHRA and CDR2 YSYEKL. Trimming removed 1 base at V and 5 bases at J, with 5 bases between. The CDR3 has 13 amino acids. Second-dose schedules of about 4 or about 12 weeks were combined. This chain connects TRBV4-1 to TRBJ1-4; D not certain. Sample: peripheral blood, taken 28 days after the second AZD1222 dose. The TCR sequence derives from an adult who received the AZD1222 COVID-19 vaccine. The CDR3 sequence: CASSQAQNEKLFF. CDR3 nucleotide sequence: TGCGCCAGCAGCCAAGCACAGAATGAAAAACTGTTTTTT.